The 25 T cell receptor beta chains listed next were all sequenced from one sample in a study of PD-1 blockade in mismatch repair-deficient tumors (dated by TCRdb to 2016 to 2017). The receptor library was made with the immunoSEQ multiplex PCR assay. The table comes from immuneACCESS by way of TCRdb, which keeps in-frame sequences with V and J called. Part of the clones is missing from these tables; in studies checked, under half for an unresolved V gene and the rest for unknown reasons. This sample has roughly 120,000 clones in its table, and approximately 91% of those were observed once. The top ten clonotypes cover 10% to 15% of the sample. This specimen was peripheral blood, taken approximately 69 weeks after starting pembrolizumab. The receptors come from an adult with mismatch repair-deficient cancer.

CDR3 loop: CASSQVTGHNQPQHF. CDR3 coding DNA: TGTGCCAGCAGCCAAGTCACAGGGCATAATCAGCCCCAGCATTTT. The chain uses TRBV6-1 and TRBJ1-5; tentatively, D is TRBD1 (6 bases). The V gene's germline CDR1 is MNHNS and CDR2 SASEGT. CDR3 size: 15 residues. Between the trimmed V and J ends, which lost 6 bases and 4 bases, there was a span of 16 bases.

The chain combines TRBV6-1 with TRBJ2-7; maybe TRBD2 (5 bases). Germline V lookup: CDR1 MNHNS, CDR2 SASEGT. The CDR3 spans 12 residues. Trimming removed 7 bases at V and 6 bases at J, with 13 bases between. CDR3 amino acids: CASTPSRTEQYF. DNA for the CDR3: TGTGCCAGCACCCCTAGCCGAACCGAGCAGTACTTC.

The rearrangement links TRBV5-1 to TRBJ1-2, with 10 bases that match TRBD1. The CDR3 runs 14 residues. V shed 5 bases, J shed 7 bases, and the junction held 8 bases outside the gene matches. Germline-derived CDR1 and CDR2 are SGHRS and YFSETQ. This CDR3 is CASSLTGGLGGYTF. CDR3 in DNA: TGCGCCAGCAGTTTGACAGGGGGCCTCGGTGGCTACACCTTC.

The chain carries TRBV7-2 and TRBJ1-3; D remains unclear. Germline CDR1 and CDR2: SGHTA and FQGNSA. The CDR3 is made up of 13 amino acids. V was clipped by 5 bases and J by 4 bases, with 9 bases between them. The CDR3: CASSTARGNTIYF. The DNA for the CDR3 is TGTGCCAGCAGCACCGCCAGGGGAAACACCATATATTTT.

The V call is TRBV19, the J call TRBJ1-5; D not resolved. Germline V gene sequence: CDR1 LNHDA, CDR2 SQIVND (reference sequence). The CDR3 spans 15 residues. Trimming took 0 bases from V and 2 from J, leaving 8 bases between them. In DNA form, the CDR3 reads TGTGCCAGTAGTATAGATCCGTGGGGCAATCAGCCCCAGCATTTT. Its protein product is CASSIDPWGNQPQHF.

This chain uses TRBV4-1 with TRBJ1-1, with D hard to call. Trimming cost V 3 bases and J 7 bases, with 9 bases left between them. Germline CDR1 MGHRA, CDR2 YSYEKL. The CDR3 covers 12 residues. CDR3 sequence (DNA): TGCGCCAGCAGCCATCCGACCCTTGAAGCTTTCTTT. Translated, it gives CASSHPTLEAFF.

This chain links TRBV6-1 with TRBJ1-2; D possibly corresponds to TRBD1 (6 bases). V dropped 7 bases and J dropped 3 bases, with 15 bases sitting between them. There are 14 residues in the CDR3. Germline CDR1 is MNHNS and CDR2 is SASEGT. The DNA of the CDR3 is TGTGCCAGCACCGAAGGGGGACGCCACTATGGCTACACCTTC. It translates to CASTEGGRHYGYTF.

The CDR3 protein is CASSGSGFLSYEQYF. In DNA, the CDR3 is TGTGCCAGCAGTGGTAGCGGGTTCTTATCCTACGAGCAGTACTTC. The chain has TRBV27 and TRBJ2-7; TRBD2 matches 7 bases. J gave up 1 base and V 5 bases, and 8 bases lay outside the gene matches. The CDR3 extends over 15 amino acids. Germline lookup yields CDR1 MNHEY and CDR2 SMNVEV (reference sequence).

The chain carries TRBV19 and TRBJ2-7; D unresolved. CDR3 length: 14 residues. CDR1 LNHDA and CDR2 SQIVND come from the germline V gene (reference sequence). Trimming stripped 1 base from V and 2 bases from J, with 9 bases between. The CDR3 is CASSIGTETYEQYF. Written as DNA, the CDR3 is TGTGCCAGTAGTATAGGCACAGAAACCTACGAGCAGTACTTC.

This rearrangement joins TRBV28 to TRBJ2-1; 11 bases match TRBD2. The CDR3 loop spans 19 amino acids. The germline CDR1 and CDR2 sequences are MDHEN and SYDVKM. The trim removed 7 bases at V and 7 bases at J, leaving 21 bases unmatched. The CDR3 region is CASTGLGLTSGILGNEQFF. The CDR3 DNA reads TGTGCCAGCACCGGTTTAGGATTGACTAGCGGGATATTGGGGAATGAGCAGTTCTTC.

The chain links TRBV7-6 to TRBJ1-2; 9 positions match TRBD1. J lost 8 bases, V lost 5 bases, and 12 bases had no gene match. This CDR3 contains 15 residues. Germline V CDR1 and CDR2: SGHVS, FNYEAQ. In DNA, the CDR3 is TGTGCCAGCAGCCCAGTAACAGGGGGCGATGGAGGCTACACCTTC. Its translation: CASSPVTGGDGGYTF.

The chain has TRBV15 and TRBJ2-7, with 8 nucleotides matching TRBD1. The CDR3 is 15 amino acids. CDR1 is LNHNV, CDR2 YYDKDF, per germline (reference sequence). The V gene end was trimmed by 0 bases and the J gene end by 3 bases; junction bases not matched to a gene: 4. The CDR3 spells CATSRDLGQGYEQYF. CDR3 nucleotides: TGTGCCACCAGCAGAGATCTTGGACAGGGCTACGAGCAGTACTTC.

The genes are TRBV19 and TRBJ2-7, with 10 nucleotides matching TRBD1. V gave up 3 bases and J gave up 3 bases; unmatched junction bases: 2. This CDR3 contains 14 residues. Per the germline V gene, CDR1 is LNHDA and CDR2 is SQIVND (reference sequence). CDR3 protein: CASSIRDRGYEQYF. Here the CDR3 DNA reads TGTGCCAGTAGTATCCGGGACAGGGGCTACGAGCAGTACTTC.

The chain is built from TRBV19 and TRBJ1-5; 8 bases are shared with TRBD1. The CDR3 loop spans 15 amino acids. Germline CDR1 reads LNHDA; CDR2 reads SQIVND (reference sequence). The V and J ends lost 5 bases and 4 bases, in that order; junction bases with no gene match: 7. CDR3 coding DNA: TGTGCCAGTAGTCCCCGGACAGGGTCGAATCAGCCCCAGCATTTT. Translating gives CASSPRTGSNQPQHF.

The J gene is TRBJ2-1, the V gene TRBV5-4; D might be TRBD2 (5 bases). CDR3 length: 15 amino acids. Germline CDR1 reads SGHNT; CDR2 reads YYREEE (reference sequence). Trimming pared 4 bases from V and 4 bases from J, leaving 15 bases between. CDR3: CASSASPNPYNEQFF. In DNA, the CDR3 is TGTGCCAGCAGCGCTAGCCCCAACCCATACAATGAGCAGTTCTTC.

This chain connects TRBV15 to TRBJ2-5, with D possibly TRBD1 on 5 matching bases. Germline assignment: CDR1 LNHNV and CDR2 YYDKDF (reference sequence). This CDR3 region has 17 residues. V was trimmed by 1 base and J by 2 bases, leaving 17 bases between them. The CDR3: CATSRVPGREKQETQYF. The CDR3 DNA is TGTGCCACCAGCAGAGTTCCGGGCAGGGAAAAACAAGAGACCCAGTACTTC. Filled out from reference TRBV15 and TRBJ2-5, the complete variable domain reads DAMVIQNPRYQVTQFGKPVTLSCSQTLNHNVMYWYQQKSSQAPKLLFHYYDKDFNNEADTPDNFQSRRPNTSFCFLDIRSPGLGDTAMYLCATSRVPGREKQETQYFGPGTRLLVL.

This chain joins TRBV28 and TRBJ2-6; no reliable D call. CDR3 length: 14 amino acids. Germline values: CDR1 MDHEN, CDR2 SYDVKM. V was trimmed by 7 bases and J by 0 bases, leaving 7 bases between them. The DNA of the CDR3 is TGTGCCAGCAACGGCCTCTCTGGGGCCAACGTCCTGACTTTC. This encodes CASNGLSGANVLTF.

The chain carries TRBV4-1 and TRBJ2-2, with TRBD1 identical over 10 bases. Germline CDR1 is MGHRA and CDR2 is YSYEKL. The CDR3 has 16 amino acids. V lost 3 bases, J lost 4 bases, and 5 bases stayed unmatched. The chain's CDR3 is CASSQTRTGGTGELFF. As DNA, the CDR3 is TGCGCCAGCAGCCAGACCCGGACAGGGGGCACCGGGGAGCTGTTTTTT.

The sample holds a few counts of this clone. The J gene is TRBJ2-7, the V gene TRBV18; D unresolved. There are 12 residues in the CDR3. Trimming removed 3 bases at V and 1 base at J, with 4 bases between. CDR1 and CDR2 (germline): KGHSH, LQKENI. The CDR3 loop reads CASSPLSYEQYF. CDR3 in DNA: TGTGCCAGCTCACCTCTGTCCTACGAGCAGTACTTC.

CDR3 DNA sequence: TGTGCCAGCAGTTTTGGGGAAGACTACGAGCAGTACTTC. Amino acids: CASSFGEDYEQYF. V and J are TRBV27 and TRBJ2-7; D gene ambiguous. V dropped 3 bases and J dropped 3 bases, with 9 bases sitting between them. This CDR3 is built from 13 residues. The germline V gene encodes CDR1 MNHEY and CDR2 SMNVEV (reference sequence).

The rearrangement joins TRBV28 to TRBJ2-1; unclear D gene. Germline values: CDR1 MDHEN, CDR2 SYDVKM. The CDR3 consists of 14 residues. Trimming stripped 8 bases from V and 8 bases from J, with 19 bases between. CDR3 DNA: TGTGCCAGCGTATCAAGGGCCGGTATACATGAGCAGTTCTTC. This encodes CASVSRAGIHEQFF.

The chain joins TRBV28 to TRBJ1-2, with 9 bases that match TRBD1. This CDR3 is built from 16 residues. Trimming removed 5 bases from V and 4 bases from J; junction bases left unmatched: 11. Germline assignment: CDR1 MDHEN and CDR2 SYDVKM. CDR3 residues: CASSPEGQGVVYGYTF. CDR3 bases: TGTGCCAGCAGTCCAGAGGGACAGGGAGTCGTCTATGGCTACACCTTC.

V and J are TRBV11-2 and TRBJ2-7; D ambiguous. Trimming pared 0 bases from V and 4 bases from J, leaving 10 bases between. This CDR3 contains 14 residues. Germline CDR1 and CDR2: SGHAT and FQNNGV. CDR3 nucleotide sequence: TGTGCCAGCAGCTTAGATCACAGTTCGTACGAGCAGTACTTC. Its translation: CASSLDHSSYEQYF.

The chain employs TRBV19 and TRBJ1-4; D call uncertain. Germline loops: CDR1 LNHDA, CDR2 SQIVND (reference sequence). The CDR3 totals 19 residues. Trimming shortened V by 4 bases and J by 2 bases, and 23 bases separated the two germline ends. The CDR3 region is CASSTPLQRSSATNEKLFF. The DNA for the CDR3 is TGTGCCAGTAGTACCCCCCTCCAGCGGTCAAGCGCGACTAATGAAAAACTGTTTTTT.

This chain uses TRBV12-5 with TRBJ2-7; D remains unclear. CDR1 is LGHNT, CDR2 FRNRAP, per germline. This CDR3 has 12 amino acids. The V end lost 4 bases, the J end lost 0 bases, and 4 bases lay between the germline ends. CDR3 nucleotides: TGTGCTAGTGGTTCCACCTCCTACGAGCAGTACTTC. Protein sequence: CASGSTSYEQYF.